This T cell receptor beta chain stems from a study of T cells in Graves' hyperthyroidism and ophthalmopathy. About the research overall: The blood sample was taken at first diagnosis, before treatment began.

Study-wide results and limits: By a 13 V-J model, ophthalmopathy was set apart from stable hyperthyroidism. Median prediction lead before ophthalmopathy onset was 6.5 months with the model.

Approximately 9.3 ml of fresh peripheral blood supplied the PBMCs. On this clonotype itself: Its antigen is not known.

After removal of 6 bases from V and 8 bases from J, the junction contained 12 bases not matched to a gene. The CDR3 is made up of 15 amino acids. The germline V gene encodes CDR1 LNHNV and CDR2 YYDKDF (reference sequence). What was amplified from RNA transcripts were TCR beta CDR3 regions. Initially, a first-round RT-PCR of the TCR CDR3 employed the HTBI primer set. Each CDR3 protein gets one entry after TCRdb re-called the multiplex PCR reads with MiXCR. The sample holds a few hundred thousand distinct CDR3 sequences; about 13% are singletons and the top ten take more than 20%. The receptor was derived from a man in his thirties or forties with Graves' hyperthyroidism that later progressed to Graves' ophthalmopathy. Sequencing used blood. The rearrangement links TRBV15 to TRBJ2-1; TRBD1 matches 8 bases. CDR3: CATRHSAGGFDEQFF. In DNA form, the CDR3 reads TGTGCCACCAGACACTCGGCAGGGGGCTTCGATGAGCAGTTCTTC. The entire variable domain, with the rest obtained from reference TRBV15 and TRBJ2-1, is as follows: DAMVIQNPRYQVTQFGKPVTLSCSQTLNHNVMYWYQQKSSQAPKLLFHYYDKDFNNEADTPDNFQSRRPNTSFCFLDIRSPGLGDTAMYLCATRHSAGGFDEQFFGPGTRLTVL.